This T cell receptor beta chain is from a study of T cells in localized non-small cell lung cancer. Some clones are missing from TCRdb's copy, which holds only in-frame ones; the method was immunoSEQ multiplex PCR. Of under 60,000 clones in the sample, 86% were seen once. The CDR3 loop spans 15 amino acids. V lost 2 bases to trimming and J lost 0 bases; unmatched junction nucleotides: 3. From germline, CDR1 is SEHNR and CDR2 FQNEAQ (reference sequence). Sequencing was performed on peripheral blood, taken before any cancer treatment. The genes are TRBV7-9 and TRBJ1-1, with 7 bases aligning to TRBD1. This TCR was sampled from a male donor aged 60 or older with stage III squamous cell lung carcinoma. Here the CDR3 reads CASSLSTGMNTEAFF. CDR3 sequence (DNA): TGTGCCAGCAGCTTATCGACAGGGATGAACACTGAAGCTTTCTTT.